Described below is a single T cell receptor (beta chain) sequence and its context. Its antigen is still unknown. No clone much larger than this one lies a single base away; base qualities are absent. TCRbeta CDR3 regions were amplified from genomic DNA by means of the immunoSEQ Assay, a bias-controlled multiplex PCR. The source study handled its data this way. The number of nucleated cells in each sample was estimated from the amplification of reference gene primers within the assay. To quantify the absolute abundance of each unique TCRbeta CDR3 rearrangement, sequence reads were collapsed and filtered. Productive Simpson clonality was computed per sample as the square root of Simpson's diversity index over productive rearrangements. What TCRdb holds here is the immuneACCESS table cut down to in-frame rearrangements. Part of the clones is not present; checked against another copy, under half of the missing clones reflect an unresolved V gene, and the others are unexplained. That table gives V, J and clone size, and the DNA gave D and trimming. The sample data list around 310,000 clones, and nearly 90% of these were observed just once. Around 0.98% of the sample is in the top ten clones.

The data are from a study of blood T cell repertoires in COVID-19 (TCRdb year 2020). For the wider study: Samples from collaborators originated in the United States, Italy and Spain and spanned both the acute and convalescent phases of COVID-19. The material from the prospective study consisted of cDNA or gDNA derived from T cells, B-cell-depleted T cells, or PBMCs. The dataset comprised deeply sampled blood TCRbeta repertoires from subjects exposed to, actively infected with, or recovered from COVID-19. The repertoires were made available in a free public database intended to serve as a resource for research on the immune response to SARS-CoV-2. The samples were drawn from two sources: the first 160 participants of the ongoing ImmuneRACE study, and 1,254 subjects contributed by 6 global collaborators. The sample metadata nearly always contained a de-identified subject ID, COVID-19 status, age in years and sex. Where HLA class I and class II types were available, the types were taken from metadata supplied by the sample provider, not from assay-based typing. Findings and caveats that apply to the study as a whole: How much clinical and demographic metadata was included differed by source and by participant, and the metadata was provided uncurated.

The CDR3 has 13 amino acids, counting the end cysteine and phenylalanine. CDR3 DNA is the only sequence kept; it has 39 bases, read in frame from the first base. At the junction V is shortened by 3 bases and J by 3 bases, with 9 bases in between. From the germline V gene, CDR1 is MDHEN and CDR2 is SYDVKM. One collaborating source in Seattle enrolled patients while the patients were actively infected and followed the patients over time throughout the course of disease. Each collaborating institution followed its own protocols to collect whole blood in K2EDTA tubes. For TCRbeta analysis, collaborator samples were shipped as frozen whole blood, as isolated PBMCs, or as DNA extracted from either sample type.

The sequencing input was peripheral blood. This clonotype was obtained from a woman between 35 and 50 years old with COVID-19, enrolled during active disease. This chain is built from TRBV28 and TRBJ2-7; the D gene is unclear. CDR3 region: CASSFSTVYEQYF. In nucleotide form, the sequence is TGTGCCAGCAGTTTCTCTACCGTCTACGAGCAGTACTTC.